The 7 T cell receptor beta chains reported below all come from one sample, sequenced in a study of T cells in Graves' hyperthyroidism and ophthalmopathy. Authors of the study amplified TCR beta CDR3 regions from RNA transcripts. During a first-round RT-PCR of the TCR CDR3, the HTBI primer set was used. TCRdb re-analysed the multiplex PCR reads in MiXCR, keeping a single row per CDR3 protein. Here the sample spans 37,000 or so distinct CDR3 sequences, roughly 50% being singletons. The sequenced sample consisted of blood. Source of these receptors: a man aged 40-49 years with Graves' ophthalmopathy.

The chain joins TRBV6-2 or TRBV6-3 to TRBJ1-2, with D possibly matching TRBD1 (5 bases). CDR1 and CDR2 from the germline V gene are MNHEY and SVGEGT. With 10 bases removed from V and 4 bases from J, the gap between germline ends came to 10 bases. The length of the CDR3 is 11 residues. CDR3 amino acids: CANRDAYGYTF. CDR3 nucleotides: TGTGCCAACCGGGACGCCTATGGCTACACCTTC.

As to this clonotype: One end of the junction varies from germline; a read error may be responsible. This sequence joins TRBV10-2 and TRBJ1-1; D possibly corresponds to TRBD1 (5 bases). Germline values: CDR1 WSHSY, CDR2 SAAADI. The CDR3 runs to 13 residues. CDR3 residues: CASSPRGFTEALF. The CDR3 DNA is TGCGCCAGCAGTCCCCGGGGGTTCACTGAAGCTTTATTT.

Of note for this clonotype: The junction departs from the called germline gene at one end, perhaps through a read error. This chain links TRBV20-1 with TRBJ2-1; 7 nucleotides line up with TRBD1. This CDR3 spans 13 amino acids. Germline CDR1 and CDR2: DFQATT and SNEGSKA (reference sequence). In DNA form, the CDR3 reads TGCAGTATCACCCCGGGACAGCTCAATGGGCAGTTCTTC. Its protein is CSITPGQLNGQFF.

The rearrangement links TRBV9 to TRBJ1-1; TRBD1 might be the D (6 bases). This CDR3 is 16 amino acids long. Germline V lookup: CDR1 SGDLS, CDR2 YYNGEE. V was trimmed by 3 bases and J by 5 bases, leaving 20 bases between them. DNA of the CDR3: TGTGCCAGCAGCGGGGGTGGTGGGGGGCAGGGTACTGAAGCTTTCTTT. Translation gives CASSGGGGGQGTEAFF.

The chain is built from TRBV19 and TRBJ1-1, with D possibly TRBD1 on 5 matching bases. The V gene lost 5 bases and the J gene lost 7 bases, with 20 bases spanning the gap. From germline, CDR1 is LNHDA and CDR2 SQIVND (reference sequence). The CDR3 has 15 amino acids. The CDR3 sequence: CASSPIMAGKIEAFF. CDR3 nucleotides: TGTGCCAGTAGTCCCATTATGGCAGGGAAAATTGAAGCTTTCTTT. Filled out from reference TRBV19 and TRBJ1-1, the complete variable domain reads DGGITQSPKYLFRKEGQNVTLSCEQNLNHDAMYWYRQDPGQGLRLIYYSQIVNDFQKGDIAEGYSVSREKKESFPLTVTSAQKNPTAFYLCASSPIMAGKIEAFFGQGTRLTVV.

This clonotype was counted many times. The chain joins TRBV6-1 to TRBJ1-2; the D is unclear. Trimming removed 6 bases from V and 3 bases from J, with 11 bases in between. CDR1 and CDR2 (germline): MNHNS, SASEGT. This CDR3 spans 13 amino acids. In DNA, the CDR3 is TGTGCCAGCAGAGGCCAGGCTGACTATGGCTACACCTTC. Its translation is CASRGQADYGYTF.

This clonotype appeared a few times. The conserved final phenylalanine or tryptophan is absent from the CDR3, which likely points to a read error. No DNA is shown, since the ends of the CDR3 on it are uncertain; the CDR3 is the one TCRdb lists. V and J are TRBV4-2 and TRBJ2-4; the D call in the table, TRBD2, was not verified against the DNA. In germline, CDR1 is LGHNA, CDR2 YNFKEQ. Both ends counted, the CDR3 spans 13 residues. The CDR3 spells CASSQDLGLAGAL.